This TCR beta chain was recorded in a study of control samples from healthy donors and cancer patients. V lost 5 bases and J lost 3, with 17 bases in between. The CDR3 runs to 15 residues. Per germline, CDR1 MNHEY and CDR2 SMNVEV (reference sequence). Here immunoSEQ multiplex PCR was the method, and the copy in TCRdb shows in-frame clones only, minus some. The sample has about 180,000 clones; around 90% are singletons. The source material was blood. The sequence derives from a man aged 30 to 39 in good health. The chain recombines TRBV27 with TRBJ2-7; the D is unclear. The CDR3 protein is CASSISAAEGYEQYF. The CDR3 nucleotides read TGTGCCAGCAGTATCTCGGCGGCCGAAGGCTACGAGCAGTACTTC.